This TCR beta chain was found in a study of identical twins. General study points: Less excess twin sharing appeared in beta out-of-frame sequences. Conclusions were drawn cross-sectionally by statistical analysis, without following the same donors.

CDR1 is SGHRS, CDR2 YFSETQ, per germline. V dropped 2 bases and J dropped 7 bases, with 9 bases sitting between them. CDR3 length equals 13 residues. TCRdb reanalysed the 5' RACE reads using MiXCR and keeps one entry per CDR3 protein. Of some 690,000 distinct CDR3 sequences listed, 21% are singletons. This clonotype has only a few counts. The antigen remains unidentified. This same sample was also part of a study on T cells expressing NK-cell markers. That source adds: Sorted CD3+CD56+NKG2C+, CD3+CD56+NKG2C- and CD3+CD56-NKG2C+ T cells supplied TCR beta repertoires. Eight donors were sequenced, seven testing HCMV-seropositive and one testing seronegative.

Sample: PBMCs. The chain employs TRBV5-1 and TRBJ2-2; D uncertain. This clonotype was obtained from a woman between 18 and 29 years old in good health. The CDR3 sequence: CASSLATGGELFF. The CDR3 DNA is TGCGCCAGCAGCTTAGCGACGGGCGGGGAGCTGTTTTTT.